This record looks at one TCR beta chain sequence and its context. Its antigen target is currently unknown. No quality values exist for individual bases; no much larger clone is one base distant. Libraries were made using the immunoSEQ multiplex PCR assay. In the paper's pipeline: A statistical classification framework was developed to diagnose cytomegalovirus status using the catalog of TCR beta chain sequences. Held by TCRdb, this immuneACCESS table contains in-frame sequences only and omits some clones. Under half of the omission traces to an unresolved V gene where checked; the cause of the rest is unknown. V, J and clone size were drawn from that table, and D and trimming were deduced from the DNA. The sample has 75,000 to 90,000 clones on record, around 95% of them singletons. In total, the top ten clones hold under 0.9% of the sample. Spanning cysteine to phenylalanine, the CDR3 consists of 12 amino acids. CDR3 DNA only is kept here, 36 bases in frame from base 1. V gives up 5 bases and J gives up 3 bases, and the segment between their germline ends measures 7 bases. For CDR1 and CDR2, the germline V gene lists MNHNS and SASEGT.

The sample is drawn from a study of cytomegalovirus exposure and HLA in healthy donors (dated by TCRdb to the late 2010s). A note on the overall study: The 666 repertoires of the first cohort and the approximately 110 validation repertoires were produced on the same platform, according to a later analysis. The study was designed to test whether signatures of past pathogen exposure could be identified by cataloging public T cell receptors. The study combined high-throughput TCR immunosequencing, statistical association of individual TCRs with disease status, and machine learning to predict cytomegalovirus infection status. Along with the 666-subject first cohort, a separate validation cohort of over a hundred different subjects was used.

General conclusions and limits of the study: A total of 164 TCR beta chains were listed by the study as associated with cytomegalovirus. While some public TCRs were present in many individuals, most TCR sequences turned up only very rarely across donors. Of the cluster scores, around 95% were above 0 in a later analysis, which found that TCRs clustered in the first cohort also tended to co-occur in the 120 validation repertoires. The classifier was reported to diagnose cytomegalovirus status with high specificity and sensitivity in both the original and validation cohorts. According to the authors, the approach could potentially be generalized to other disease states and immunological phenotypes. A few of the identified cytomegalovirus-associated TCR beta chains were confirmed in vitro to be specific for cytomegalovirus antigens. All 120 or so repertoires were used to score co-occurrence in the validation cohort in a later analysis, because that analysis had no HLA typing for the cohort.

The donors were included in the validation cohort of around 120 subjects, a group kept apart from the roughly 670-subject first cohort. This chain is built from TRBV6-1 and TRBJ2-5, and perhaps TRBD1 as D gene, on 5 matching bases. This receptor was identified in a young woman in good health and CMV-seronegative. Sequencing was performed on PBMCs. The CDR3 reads CASSIREETQYF. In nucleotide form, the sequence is TGTGCCAGCAGTATCAGGGAAGAGACCCAGTACTTC.